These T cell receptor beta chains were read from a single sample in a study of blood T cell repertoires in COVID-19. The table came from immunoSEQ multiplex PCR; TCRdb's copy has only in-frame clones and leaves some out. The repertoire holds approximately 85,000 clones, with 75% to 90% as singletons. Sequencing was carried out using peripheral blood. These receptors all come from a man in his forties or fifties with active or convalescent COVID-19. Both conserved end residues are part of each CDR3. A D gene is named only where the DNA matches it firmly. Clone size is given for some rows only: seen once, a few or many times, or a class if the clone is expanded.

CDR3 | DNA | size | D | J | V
CASSFSGIPYEQYF | TGTGCCAGCAGCTTTAGCGGGATCCCCTACGAGCAGTACTTC | . | TRBD2 | TRBJ2-7 | TRBV5-4
CASSLAVSSYNEQFF | TGTGCCAGCAGTTTGGCGGTAAGCTCCTACAATGAGCAGTTCTTC | . | . | TRBJ2-1 | TRBV28
CASSFRGSNSPLHF | TGTGCCAGCAGTTTTAGAGGGAGCAATTCACCCCTCCACTTT | . | . | TRBJ1-6 | TRBV27
CASSLASGNNEQFF | TGTGCCAGCAGCTTAGCCAGCGGAAACAATGAGCAGTTCTTC | . | . | TRBJ2-1 | TRBV11-2
CAISESAGRSSYEQYF | TGTGCCATCAGTGAGTCGGCAGGGCGATCCTCCTACGAGCAGTACTTC | . | . | TRBJ2-7 | TRBV10-3
CASSIAPGSYNEQFF | TGTGCCAGTAGTATAGCGCCAGGCTCCTACAATGAGCAGTTCTTC | . | . | TRBJ2-1 | TRBV19
CASSTTPVVQGAQTEAFF | TGTGCCAGTAGTACCACCCCCGTAGTCCAGGGGGCGCAAACTGAAGCTTTCTTT | . | TRBD1 | TRBJ1-1 | TRBV19
CASSLNALGQLSYEQYF | TGCGCCAGCAGCTTGAATGCGCTCGGACAGCTTTCCTACGAGCAGTACTTC | . | . | TRBJ2-7 | TRBV5-1
CASSDGTGFLKLFF | TGTGCCAGCAGTGATGGGACAGGTTTTTTAAAACTGTTTTTT | . | TRBD1 | TRBJ1-4 | TRBV6-1
CASSLGLYNEQFF | TGTGCCAGCAGCCTCGGACTATACAATGAGCAGTTCTTC | . | . | TRBJ2-1 | TRBV3-1/TRBV3-2
CASSLSGGEKLFF | TGCGCCAGCAGCCTCTCCGGGGGTGAAAAACTGTTTTTT | . | . | TRBJ1-4 | TRBV5-1
CASSLGRNEKLFF | TGCGCCAGCAGCCTGGGTCGTAATGAAAAACTGTTTTTT | . | . | TRBJ1-4 | TRBV5-1
CASSLTGVTEAFF | TGTGCCAGCAGTTTAACAGGGGTCACTGAAGCTTTCTTT | once | TRBD1 | TRBJ1-1 | TRBV28
CASSLGRGGYNEQFF | TGCGCCAGCAGCTTGGGTCGGGGGGGCTATAATGAGCAGTTCTTC | . | TRBD2 | TRBJ2-1 | TRBV5-1
CASSLEGSGNYEQYF | TGCGCCAGCAGCTTGGAAGGTAGCGGGAACTACGAGCAGTACTTC | . | TRBD2 | TRBJ2-7 | TRBV5-1
CASSHAGTSGRLVANIQYF | TGTGCCAGCAGTCACGCGGGGACTAGCGGGAGGTTGGTAGCGAACATTCAGTACTTC | . | TRBD2 | TRBJ2-4 | TRBV27
CAWSVGDYFEAFF | TGTGCCTGGAGTGTTGGAGACTACTTTGAAGCTTTCTTT | . | . | TRBJ1-1 | TRBV30
CASSSTYRGIRYEQYF | TGTGCCAGCAGCTCCACTTACCGGGGGATCCGCTACGAGCAGTACTTC | . | . | TRBJ2-7 | TRBV5-4
CASSESGGAYGYTF | TGTGCCAGCAGTGAATCCGGAGGGGCCTATGGCTACACCTTC | . | . | TRBJ1-2 | TRBV6-1
CAPPRQGVNTGELFF | TGCGCCCCCCCCCGACAGGGGGTAAACACCGGGGAGCTGTTTTTT | . | TRBD1 | TRBJ2-2 | TRBV23-1